This T cell receptor beta chain stems from a study of T cell clonotyping in hematopoietic cell transplantation. Whole-study results and caveats: Graft donor and pretransplant recipient Inverse Simpson Index values predicted broader posttransplant TCR diversity. Few recipient clonotypes overlapped donors; over 95% were de novo at given depth.

J lost 2 bases, V lost 2 bases, and 1 base had no gene match. Germline assignment: CDR1 SGHDT and CDR2 YYEEEE. The CDR3 loop spans 14 amino acids. Here immunoSEQ multiplex PCR was the method, and the copy in TCRdb shows in-frame clones only, minus some. The sample includes 10,000 to 15,000 clones, roughly nine tenths of them seen just once. This clone occurred once. Its antigen is not identified. The sequence derives from a human donor who either received an allogeneic hematopoietic cell transplant for a myeloid malignancy or was a related donor (not recorded which). Some clones in this sample may be carry-over from other donors' samples. The V call is TRBV5-6, the J call TRBJ2-5; 9 bases line up with TRBD1. Sequenced input: peripheral blood mononuclear cells. The CDR3 nucleotides are TGTGCCAGCAGCTTTGGACAGGGGCAAGAGACCCAGTACTTC. This sequence encodes CASSFGQGQETQYF.